This T cell receptor (beta chain) was profiled in a study of cytomegalovirus exposure and HLA in healthy donors. Whole-study results and caveats: The tendency of first-cohort TCR clusters to co-occur in the roughly 130 validation repertoires emerged from a later analysis. TCR beta chains numbering 164 were designated cytomegalovirus-associated. With high specificity and sensitivity, the classifier reportedly diagnosed cytomegalovirus status.

Germline V gene lookup returns CDR1 LGHNA and CDR2 YSLEER. The CDR3 contains 17 residues. V lost 3 bases to trimming and J lost 2 bases; unmatched junction nucleotides: 13. TCRdb's table, derived via immunoSEQ multiplex PCR, lists solely in-frame clones and lacks some. Here the sample spans tens of thousands of clones, 93% being singletons. In the case of this clone: The antigen is not known.

The sequencing sample was made of PBMCs. The TCR comes from a woman aged 30 to 39 in good health and CMV-seronegative. The V and J genes are TRBV4-3 and TRBJ2-7; TRBD1 matches 7 bases. The CDR3 DNA reads TGCGCCAGCAGCCAGGATAGCCGGGACAGTGGCCCCTACGAGCAGTACTTC. Its protein is CASSQDSRDSGPYEQYF.